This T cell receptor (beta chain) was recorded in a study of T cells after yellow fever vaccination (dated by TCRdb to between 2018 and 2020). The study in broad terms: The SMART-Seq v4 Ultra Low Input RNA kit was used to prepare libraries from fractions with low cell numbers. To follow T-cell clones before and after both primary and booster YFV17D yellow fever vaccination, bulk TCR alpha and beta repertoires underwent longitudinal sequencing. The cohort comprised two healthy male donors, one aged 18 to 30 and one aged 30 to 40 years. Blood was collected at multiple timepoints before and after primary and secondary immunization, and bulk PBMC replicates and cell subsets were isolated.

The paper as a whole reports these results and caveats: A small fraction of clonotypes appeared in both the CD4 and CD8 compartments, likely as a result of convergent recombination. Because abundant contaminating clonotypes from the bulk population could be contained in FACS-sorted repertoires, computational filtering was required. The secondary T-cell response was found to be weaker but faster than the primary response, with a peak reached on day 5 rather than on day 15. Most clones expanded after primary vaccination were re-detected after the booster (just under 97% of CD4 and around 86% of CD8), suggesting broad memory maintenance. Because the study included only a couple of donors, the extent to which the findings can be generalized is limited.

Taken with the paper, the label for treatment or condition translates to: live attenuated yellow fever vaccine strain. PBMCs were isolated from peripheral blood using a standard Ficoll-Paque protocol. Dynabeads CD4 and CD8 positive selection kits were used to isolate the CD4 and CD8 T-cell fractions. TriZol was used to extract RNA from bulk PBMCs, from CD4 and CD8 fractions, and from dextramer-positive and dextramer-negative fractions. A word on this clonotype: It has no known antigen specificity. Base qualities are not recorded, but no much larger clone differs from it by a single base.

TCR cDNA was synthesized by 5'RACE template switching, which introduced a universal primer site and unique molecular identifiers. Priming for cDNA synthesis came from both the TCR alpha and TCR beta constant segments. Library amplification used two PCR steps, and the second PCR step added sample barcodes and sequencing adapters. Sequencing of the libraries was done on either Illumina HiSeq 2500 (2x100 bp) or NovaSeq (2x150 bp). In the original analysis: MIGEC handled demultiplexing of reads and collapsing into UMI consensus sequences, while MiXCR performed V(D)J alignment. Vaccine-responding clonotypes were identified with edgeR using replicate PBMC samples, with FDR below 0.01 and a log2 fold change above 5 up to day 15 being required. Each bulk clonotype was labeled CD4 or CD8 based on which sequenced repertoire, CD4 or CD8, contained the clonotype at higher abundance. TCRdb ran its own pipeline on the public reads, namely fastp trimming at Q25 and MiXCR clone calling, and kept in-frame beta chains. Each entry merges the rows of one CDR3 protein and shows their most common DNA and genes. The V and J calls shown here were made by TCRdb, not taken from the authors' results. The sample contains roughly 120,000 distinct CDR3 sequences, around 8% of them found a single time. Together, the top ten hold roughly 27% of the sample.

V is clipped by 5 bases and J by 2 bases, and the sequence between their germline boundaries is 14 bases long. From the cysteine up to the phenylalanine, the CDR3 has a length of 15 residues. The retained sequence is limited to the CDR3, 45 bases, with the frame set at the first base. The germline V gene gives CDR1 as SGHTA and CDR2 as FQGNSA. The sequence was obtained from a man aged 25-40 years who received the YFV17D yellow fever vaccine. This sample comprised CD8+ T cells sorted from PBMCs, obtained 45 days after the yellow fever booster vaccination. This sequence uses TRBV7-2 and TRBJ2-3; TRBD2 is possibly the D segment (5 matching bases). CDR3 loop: CASSPVERITDTQYF. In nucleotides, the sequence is TGTGCCAGCAGCCCCGTCGAGCGGATCACAGATACGCAGTATTTT.